This TCR beta chain was captured in a study of blood T cell repertoires in COVID-19. As for the study in general: Samples taken during acute and convalescent COVID-19 were collected in the United States, Italy and Spain. In each case, the material was cDNA or gDNA derived from T cells, B-cell-depleted T cells, or PBMCs.

Authors' processing steps: Estimation of nucleated cell counts was performed using reference gene primer amplification. This table comes from immunoSEQ multiplex PCR, and its TCRdb copy is limited to in-frame clones, with some not included. The V and J calls and clone size come from that table; D and trimming were worked out from the DNA. The sample records 250,000 to 400,000 clones, approximately 87% being singletons. V was shortened by 5 bases and J by 1 base, with 11 bases between the two germline ends. This CDR3 contains 14 residues. Germline V lookup: CDR1 SEHNR, CDR2 FQNEAQ (reference sequence).

This clonotype originated in a young woman with COVID-19, enrolled during active disease. Sequenced: peripheral blood. The rearrangement uses TRBV7-9 and TRBJ1-1; no clear D gene. The CDR3 sequence: CASSPRDSNTEAFF. The CDR3, as DNA: TGTGCCAGCAGCCCCCGGGATTCGAACACTGAAGCTTTCTTT.